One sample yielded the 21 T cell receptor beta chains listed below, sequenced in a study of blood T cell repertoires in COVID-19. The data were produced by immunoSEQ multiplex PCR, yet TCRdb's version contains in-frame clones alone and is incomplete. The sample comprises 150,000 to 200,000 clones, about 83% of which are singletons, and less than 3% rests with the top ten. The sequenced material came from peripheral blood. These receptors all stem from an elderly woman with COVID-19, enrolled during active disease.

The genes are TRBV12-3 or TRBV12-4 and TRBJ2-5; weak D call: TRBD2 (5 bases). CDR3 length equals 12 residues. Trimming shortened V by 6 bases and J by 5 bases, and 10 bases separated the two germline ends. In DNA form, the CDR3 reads TGTGCCAGCAGCCTTAAGCGGGAGACCCAGTACTTC. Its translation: CASSLKRETQYF.

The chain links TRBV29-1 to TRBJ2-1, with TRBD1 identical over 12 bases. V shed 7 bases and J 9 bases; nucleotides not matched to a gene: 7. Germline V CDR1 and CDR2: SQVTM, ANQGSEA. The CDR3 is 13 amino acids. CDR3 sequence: CSGAGQGAGEQFF. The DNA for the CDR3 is TGCAGCGGGGCGGGACAGGGGGCAGGTGAGCAGTTCTTC.

CDR3 nucleotide sequence: TGTGCCAGCAGTTTAAGGGGCTTGCCCCGCACTAACTATGGCTACACCTTC. It specifies CASSLRGLPRTNYGYTF. The rearrangement uses TRBV28 and TRBJ1-2; D is perhaps TRBD1 (5 bases). This CDR3 is 17 amino acids long. V was clipped by 2 bases and J by 0 bases, with 16 bases between them. The germline V gene encodes CDR1 MDHEN and CDR2 SYDVKM.

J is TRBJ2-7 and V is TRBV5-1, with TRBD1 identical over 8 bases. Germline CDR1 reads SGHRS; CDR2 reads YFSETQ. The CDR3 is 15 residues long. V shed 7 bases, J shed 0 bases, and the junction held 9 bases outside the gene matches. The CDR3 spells CASAGGLTSSYEQYF. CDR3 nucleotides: TGCGCCAGCGCAGGGGGCCTTACGAGCTCCTACGAGCAGTACTTC. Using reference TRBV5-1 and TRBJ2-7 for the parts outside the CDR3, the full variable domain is KAGVTQTPRYLIKTRGQQVTLSCSPISGHRSVSWYQQTPGQGLQFLFEYFSETQRNKGNFPGRFSGRQFSNSRSEMNVSTLELGDSALYLCASAGGLTSSYEQYFGPGTRLTVT.

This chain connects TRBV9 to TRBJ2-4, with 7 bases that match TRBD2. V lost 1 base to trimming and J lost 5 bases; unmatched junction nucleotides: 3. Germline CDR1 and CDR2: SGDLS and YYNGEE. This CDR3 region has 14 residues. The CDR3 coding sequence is TGTGCCAGCAGCGTACGAAGCGGGGAAAACATTCAGTACTTC. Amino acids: CASSVRSGENIQYF.

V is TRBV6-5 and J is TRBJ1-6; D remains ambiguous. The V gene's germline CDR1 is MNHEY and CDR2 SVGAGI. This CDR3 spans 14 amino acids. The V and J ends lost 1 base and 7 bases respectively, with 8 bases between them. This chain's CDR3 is CASSYWSTNSPLHF. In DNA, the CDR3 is TGTGCCAGCAGTTACTGGTCAACAAATTCACCCCTCCACTTT.

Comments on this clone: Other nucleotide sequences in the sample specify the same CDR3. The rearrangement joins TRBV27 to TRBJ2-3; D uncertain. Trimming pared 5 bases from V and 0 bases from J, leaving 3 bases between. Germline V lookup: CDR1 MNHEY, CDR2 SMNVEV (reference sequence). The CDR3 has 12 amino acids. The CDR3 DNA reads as TGTGCCAGCAGTCCAAGCACAGATACGCAGTATTTT. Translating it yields CASSPSTDTQYF.

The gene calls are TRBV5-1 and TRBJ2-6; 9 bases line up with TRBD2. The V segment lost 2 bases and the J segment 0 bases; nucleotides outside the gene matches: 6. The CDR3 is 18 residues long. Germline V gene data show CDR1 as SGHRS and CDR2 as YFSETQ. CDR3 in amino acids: CASSFQREANSGANVLTF. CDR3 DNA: TGCGCCAGCAGCTTCCAGCGGGAGGCCAACTCTGGGGCCAACGTCCTGACTTTC.

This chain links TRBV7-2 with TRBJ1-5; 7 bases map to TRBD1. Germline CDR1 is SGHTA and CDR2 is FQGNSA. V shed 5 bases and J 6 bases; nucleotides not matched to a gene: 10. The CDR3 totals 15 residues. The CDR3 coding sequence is TGTGCCAGCAGCCCGCAAGGGGGCATTCGTCAGCCCCAGCATTTT. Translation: CASSPQGGIRQPQHF.

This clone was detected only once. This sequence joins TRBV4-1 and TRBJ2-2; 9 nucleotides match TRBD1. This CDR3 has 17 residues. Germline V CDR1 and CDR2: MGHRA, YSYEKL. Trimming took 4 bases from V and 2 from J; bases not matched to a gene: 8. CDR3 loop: CASSLRRDRANTGELFF. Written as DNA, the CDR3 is TGCGCCAGCAGCCTTCGTCGGGACAGGGCTAACACCGGGGAGCTGTTTTTT.

DNA for the CDR3: TGTGCCAGTAATTCAGCTAGCGCGGACGGTAATGAGCAGTTCTTC. It encodes CASNSASADGNEQFF. This chain uses TRBV6-6 with TRBJ2-1; TRBD2 might be the D (6 bases). The CDR3 has 15 residues. The ends were cut back, 9 bases at V and 7 bases at J, with 22 bases in the middle. Germline CDR1 MNHNY, CDR2 SVGAGI (reference sequence).

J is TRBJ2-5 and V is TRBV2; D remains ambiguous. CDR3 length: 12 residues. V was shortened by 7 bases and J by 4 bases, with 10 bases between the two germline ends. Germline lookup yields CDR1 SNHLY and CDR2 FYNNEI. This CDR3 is CASTLLVETQYF. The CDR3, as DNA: TGTGCCAGCACTCTCTTAGTAGAGACCCAGTACTTC.

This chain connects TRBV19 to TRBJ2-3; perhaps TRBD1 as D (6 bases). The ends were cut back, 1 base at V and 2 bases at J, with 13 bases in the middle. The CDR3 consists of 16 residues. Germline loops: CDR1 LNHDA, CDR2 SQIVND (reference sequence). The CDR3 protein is CASSIAQGSFTDTQYF. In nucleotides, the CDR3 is TGTGCCAGTAGTATAGCCCAGGGGTCTTTCACAGATACGCAGTATTTT.

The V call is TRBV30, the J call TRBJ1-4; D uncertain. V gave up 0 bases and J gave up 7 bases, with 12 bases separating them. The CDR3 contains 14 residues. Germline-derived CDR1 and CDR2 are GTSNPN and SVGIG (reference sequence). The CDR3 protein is CAWSVTQSAEKLFF. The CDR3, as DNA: TGTGCCTGGAGTGTTACACAGTCGGCTGAAAAACTGTTTTTT.

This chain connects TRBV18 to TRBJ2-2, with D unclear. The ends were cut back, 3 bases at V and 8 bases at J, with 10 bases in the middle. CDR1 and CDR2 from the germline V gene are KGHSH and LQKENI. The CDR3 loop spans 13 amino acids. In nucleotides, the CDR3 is TGTGCCAGCTCACCCCAATATCAGGGGGAGCTGTTTTTT. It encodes CASSPQYQGELFF.

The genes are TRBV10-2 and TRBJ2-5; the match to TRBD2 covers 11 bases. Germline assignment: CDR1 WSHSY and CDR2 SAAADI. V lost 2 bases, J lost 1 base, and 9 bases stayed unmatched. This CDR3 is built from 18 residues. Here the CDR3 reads CASSEGGTSGVFQETQYF. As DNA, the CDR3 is TGCGCCAGCAGTGAGGGCGGGACTAGCGGAGTTTTCCAAGAGACCCAGTACTTC.

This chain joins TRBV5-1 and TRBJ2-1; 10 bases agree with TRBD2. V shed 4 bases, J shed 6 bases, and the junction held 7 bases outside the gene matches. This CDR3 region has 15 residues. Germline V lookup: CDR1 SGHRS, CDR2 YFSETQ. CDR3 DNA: TGCGCCAGCAGCGATCTAGCGGGGGCGCCCAATGAGCAGTTCTTC. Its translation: CASSDLAGAPNEQFF.

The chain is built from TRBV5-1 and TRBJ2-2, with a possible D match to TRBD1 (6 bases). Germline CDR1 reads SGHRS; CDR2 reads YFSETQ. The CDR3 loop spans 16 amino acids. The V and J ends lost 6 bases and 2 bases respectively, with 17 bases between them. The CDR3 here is CASTPKTGINTGELFF. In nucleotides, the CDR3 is TGCGCCAGCACTCCTAAAACAGGGATAAACACCGGGGAGCTGTTTTTT. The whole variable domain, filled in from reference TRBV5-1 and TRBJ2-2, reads KAGVTQTPRYLIKTRGQQVTLSCSPISGHRSVSWYQQTPGQGLQFLFEYFSETQRNKGNFPGRFSGRQFSNSRSEMNVSTLELGDSALYLCASTPKTGINTGELFFGEGSRLTVL.

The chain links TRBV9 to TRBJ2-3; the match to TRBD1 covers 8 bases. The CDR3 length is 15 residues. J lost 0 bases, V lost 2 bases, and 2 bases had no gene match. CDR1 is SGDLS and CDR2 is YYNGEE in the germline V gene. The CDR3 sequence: CASSVTGGSTDTQYF. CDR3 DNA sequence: TGTGCCAGCAGCGTCACAGGGGGGAGCACAGATACGCAGTATTTT.

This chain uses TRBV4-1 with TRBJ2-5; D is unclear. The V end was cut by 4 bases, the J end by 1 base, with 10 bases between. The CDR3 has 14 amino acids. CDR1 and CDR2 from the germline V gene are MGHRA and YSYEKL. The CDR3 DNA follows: TGCGCCAGCAGCCCGGGTCGCTTCCAAGAGACCCAGTACTTC. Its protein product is CASSPGRFQETQYF.

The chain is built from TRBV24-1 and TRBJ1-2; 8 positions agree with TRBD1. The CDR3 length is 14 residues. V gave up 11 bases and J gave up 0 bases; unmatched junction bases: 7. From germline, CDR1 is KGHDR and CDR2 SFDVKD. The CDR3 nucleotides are TGTGCCATACAGGGGGACCCTCCTAACTATGGCTACACCTTC. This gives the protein CAIQGDPPNYGYTF.